The rows below give T cell receptor beta chains drawn from one sample of a study of patients and donors after allogeneic stem cell transplantation. MiXCR was run by TCRdb on the RT-PCR reads, yielding one entry per CDR3 protein. This sample has roughly 940,000 distinct CDR3 sequences, with roughly 18% found just once. The source material was blood, either unsorted or a sorted T cell fraction (not recorded which). The source is a human donor who was either an allogeneic HSCT recipient or a stem cell or donor lymphocyte infusion donor (not recorded which). It is not recorded whose cells these are; they may come from a transplant donor. Both conserved end residues are part of each CDR3. The order of the fields is J gene, V gene, D gene, CDR3 length, clone size, CDR3 DNA, CDR3 protein. The D gene is left open where the match is weak. Rows may omit the clone size; those that give it use once, few, many or a size class.

J gene: TRBJ1-2; V gene: TRBV15; D gene: -; CDR3 length: 17; clone size: few; CDR3 DNA: TGTGCCACCAGCAGAGATCTGTCGGGTCGAGCTAACTATGGCTACACCTTC; CDR3 protein: CATSRDLSGRANYGYTF
J gene: TRBJ2-7; V gene: TRBV6-1; D gene: TRBD1; CDR3 length: 13; clone size: -; CDR3 DNA: TGTGCCGGAGGACAGGGACTCCTTTGCGAGCAGTACTTC; CDR3 protein: CAGGQGLLCEQYF
J gene: TRBJ2-7; V gene: TRBV5-1; D gene: TRBD1; CDR3 length: 15; clone size: -; CDR3 DNA: TGCGCCAGCAGCTTATCCCAGGGGACAGTTCCCGAGCAGTACTTC; CDR3 protein: CASSLSQGTVPEQYF
J gene: TRBJ2-1; V gene: TRBV7-2; D gene: -; CDR3 length: 12; clone size: -; CDR3 DNA: TGTGCCAGCAGCTTAGTATTGGAGAAGCAGTTCTTC; CDR3 protein: CASSLVLEKQFF
J gene: TRBJ2-5; V gene: TRBV10-3; D gene: -; CDR3 length: 14; clone size: few; CDR3 DNA: TGTGCCATCCGAGTGGGACGGACCTTGGAGACCCAGTACTTC; CDR3 protein: CAIRVGRTLETQYF
J gene: TRBJ1-2; V gene: TRBV19; D gene: -; CDR3 length: 15; clone size: few; CDR3 DNA: TGTGCCAGTAGTACTCCCATAGACAGCTATTATGGCTACACCTTC; CDR3 protein: CASSTPIDSYYGYTF
J gene: TRBJ2-5; V gene: TRBV5-1; D gene: TRBD2; CDR3 length: 17; clone size: -; CDR3 DNA: TGCGCCAGCAGCTTGGATGCGGCGGGGGATTCGTGGGAGACCCAGTACTTC; CDR3 protein: CASSLDAAGDSWETQYF
J gene: TRBJ2-2; V gene: TRBV27; D gene: -; CDR3 length: 14; clone size: few; CDR3 DNA: TGTGCCAGCAGTTTAGAGGGGCTCGGCGGGGAGCTGTTTTTT; CDR3 protein: CASSLEGLGGELFF
J gene: TRBJ1-2; V gene: TRBV12-3/TRBV12-4; D gene: -; CDR3 length: 16; clone size: -; CDR3 DNA: TGTGCCAGCAGTTCTCCCGGGCCCCGGACTAACTATGGCTACACCTTC; CDR3 protein: CASSSPGPRTNYGYTF
J gene: TRBJ2-2; V gene: TRBV27; D gene: TRBD1; CDR3 length: 16; clone size: few; CDR3 DNA: TGTGCCAGCAGGGTTTCAGGGGGCGCGTACACCGGGGAGCTGTTTTTT; CDR3 protein: CASRVSGGAYTGELFF
J gene: TRBJ1-2; V gene: TRBV12-3/TRBV12-4; D gene: -; CDR3 length: 11; clone size: many; CDR3 DNA: TGTGCCAGCAGTTTTTCTAGAGGCTACACCTTC; CDR3 protein: CASSFSRGYTF
J gene: TRBJ2-2; V gene: TRBV3-1; D gene: -; CDR3 length: 14; clone size: -; CDR3 DNA: TGTGCCAGCTGCCGGGCTGCAGGCACCGGGGAGCTGTTTTTT; CDR3 protein: CASCRAAGTGELFF
J gene: TRBJ2-7; V gene: TRBV12-3/TRBV12-4; D gene: TRBD1; CDR3 length: 16; clone size: -; CDR3 DNA: TGTGCCAGCAGTTTAAGGGCCTCGGGACAGGGCTACGAGCAGTACTTC; CDR3 protein: CASSLRASGQGYEQYF
J gene: TRBJ2-3; V gene: TRBV7-2; D gene: TRBD2; CDR3 length: 15; clone size: -; CDR3 DNA: TGTGCCAGCAGCTTACTACTAGCGGGAGTAGATACGCAGTATTTT; CDR3 protein: CASSLLLAGVDTQYF
J gene: TRBJ2-1; V gene: TRBV5-1; D gene: TRBD2; CDR3 length: 14; clone size: -; CDR3 DNA: TGCGCCAGCGCCTCTAGCGGGAGTTTCGATGAGCAGTTCTTC; CDR3 protein: CASASSGSFDEQFF
J gene: TRBJ2-5; V gene: TRBV25-1; D gene: TRBD2; CDR3 length: 16; clone size: few; CDR3 DNA: TGTGCCAGCAGTGATGGTCGTGGCGGGAGGGAAGAGACCCAGTACTTC; CDR3 protein: CASSDGRGGREETQYF
J gene: TRBJ2-5; V gene: TRBV12-3/TRBV12-4; D gene: TRBD2; CDR3 length: 14; clone size: many; CDR3 DNA: TGTGCCAGCAGTCGTAGCGGGGGGGGTGAGACCCAGTACTTC; CDR3 protein: CASSRSGGGETQYF
J gene: TRBJ2-3; V gene: TRBV7-3; D gene: TRBD1; CDR3 length: 19; clone size: few; CDR3 DNA: TGTGCCAGCAGCTTAACGTTTCCGGACAGGGAAGCTGACACAGATACGCAGTATTTT; CDR3 protein: CASSLTFPDREADTDTQYF
J gene: TRBJ2-3; V gene: TRBV2; D gene: TRBD2; CDR3 length: 15; clone size: -; CDR3 DNA: TGTGCCAGCAGTCGGGAGATAGCGGGGTCAGATACGCAGTATTTT; CDR3 protein: CASSREIAGSDTQYF
J gene: TRBJ2-2; V gene: TRBV5-1; D gene: -; CDR3 length: 16; clone size: -; CDR3 DNA: TGCGCCAGCAGCTTGGCCGGGACCCCCCGAGGTGGGGAGCTGTTTTTT; CDR3 protein: CASSLAGTPRGGELFF
J gene: TRBJ2-3; V gene: TRBV12-3/TRBV12-4; D gene: -; CDR3 length: 14; clone size: -; CDR3 DNA: TGTGCCAGCAGTTTGAACCCCAGCACAGATACGCAGTATTTT; CDR3 protein: CASSLNPSTDTQYF
J gene: TRBJ2-1; V gene: TRBV12-3/TRBV12-4; D gene: -; CDR3 length: 14; clone size: -; CDR3 DNA: TGTGCCAGCAGTCCCGCAGGGGAACTCAATGAGCAGTTCTTC; CDR3 protein: CASSPAGELNEQFF
J gene: TRBJ1-1; V gene: TRBV4-3; D gene: -; CDR3 length: 15; clone size: -; CDR3 DNA: TGCGCCAGCAGCCAAGCTCCGACGATGAACACTGAAGCTTTCTTT; CDR3 protein: CASSQAPTMNTEAFF
J gene: TRBJ2-3; V gene: TRBV11-2; D gene: -; CDR3 length: 16; clone size: -; CDR3 DNA: TGTGCCAGCAACCCCGGTGGTATCCGCCACACAGATACGCAGTATTTT; CDR3 protein: CASNPGGIRHTDTQYF
J gene: TRBJ2-2; V gene: TRBV4-2; D gene: TRBD2; CDR3 length: 18; clone size: -; CDR3 DNA: TGTGCCAGCAGCCAAGGCCTAGCGGGGGGTTCGGGCACCGGGGAGCTGTTTTTT; CDR3 protein: CASSQGLAGGSGTGELFF
J gene: TRBJ2-1; V gene: TRBV7-6; D gene: -; CDR3 length: 18; clone size: once; CDR3 DNA: TGTGCCAGCAGCTTAGCGTCGTTTAGGAAGAGCTCCTACAATGAGCAGTTCTTC; CDR3 protein: CASSLASFRKSSYNEQFF
J gene: TRBJ1-6; V gene: TRBV5-1; D gene: -; CDR3 length: 15; clone size: -; CDR3 DNA: TGCGCCAGCAGCAAGGGGACACTGAGCATTTCACCCCTCCACTTT; CDR3 protein: CASSKGTLSISPLHF
J gene: TRBJ1-1; V gene: TRBV12-3/TRBV12-4; D gene: -; CDR3 length: 15; clone size: few; CDR3 DNA: TGTGCCAGCAGCTCCGGGTTGTGGGGGAACACTGAAGCTTTCTTT; CDR3 protein: CASSSGLWGNTEAFF
J gene: TRBJ2-7; V gene: TRBV18; D gene: -; CDR3 length: 13; clone size: once; CDR3 DNA: TGTGCCAGCTCGTTCGGATGGGCCTACGAGCAGTACTTC; CDR3 protein: CASSFGWAYEQYF
J gene: TRBJ1-1; V gene: TRBV5-1; D gene: -; CDR3 length: 16; clone size: few; CDR3 DNA: TGCGCCAGCAGCTCCTACCCGGGACGGATGAACAATGAAGCTTTCTTT; CDR3 protein: CASSSYPGRMNNEAFF
J gene: TRBJ2-7; V gene: TRBV7-2; D gene: -; CDR3 length: 12; clone size: -; CDR3 DNA: TGTGCCAGCAGCTTAAGGGCCTCCGAGCAGTACTTC; CDR3 protein: CASSLRASEQYF
J gene: TRBJ2-1; V gene: TRBV7-9; D gene: -; CDR3 length: 14; clone size: few; CDR3 DNA: TGTGCCAGCAGCCCCGGGACAAAAAACAATGAGCAGTTCTTC; CDR3 protein: CASSPGTKNNEQFF
J gene: TRBJ1-2; V gene: TRBV10-3; D gene: -; CDR3 length: 13; clone size: -; CDR3 DNA: TGTGCCATCAGTGAGCCGTGGGACGGCGTCTACACCTTC; CDR3 protein: CAISEPWDGVYTF
J gene: TRBJ2-5; V gene: TRBV7-9; D gene: TRBD1; CDR3 length: 12; clone size: few; CDR3 DNA: TGTGCCAGCGGTAACAGGGGGGAGACCCAGTACTTC; CDR3 protein: CASGNRGETQYF
J gene: TRBJ1-1; V gene: TRBV20-1; D gene: -; CDR3 length: 14; clone size: few; CDR3 DNA: TGCAGTGCTAGGCTCTTACGGGAGAACACTGAAGCTTTCTTT; CDR3 protein: CSARLLRENTEAFF
J gene: TRBJ2-4; V gene: TRBV21-1; D gene: -; CDR3 length: 18; clone size: -; CDR3 DNA: TGTGCCCGACCTCGTTGGGACAGGGGAATTCCCCTCAAAAACATTCAGTACTTC; CDR3 protein: CARPRWDRGIPLKNIQYF
J gene: TRBJ1-5; V gene: TRBV24-1; D gene: -; CDR3 length: 18; clone size: few; CDR3 DNA: TGTGCCACCAGTGATTTGACCTTGGTTCCCCGGGGGAATCAGCCCCAGCATTTT; CDR3 protein: CATSDLTLVPRGNQPQHF
J gene: TRBJ2-4; V gene: TRBV4-2; D gene: -; CDR3 length: 17; clone size: few; CDR3 DNA: TGTGCCAGCAGCCAAGATGCGGGGGCGGGGGCCAAAAACATTCAGTACTTC; CDR3 protein: CASSQDAGAGAKNIQYF
J gene: TRBJ1-1; V gene: TRBV12-3/TRBV12-4; D gene: -; CDR3 length: 14; clone size: -; CDR3 DNA: TGTGCCAGCAGACGAAGTCAGATTGAGACTGAAGCTTTCTTT; CDR3 protein: CASRRSQIETEAFF
J gene: TRBJ2-7; V gene: TRBV29-1; D gene: TRBD2; CDR3 length: 16; clone size: -; CDR3 DNA: TGCAGCGTTGAAGATGAGACTAGCGGGAGGAGCGGCGAGCAGTACTTC; CDR3 protein: CSVEDETSGRSGEQYF
J gene: TRBJ1-1; V gene: TRBV27; D gene: -; CDR3 length: 12; clone size: many; CDR3 DNA: TGTGCCAGCGGCAGGGTGAACACTGAAGCTTTCTTT; CDR3 protein: CASGRVNTEAFF
J gene: TRBJ2-7; V gene: TRBV6-5; D gene: -; CDR3 length: 12; clone size: -; CDR3 DNA: TGTGCCAGCAGTTACCCCCGCGGGGAGCAGTACTTC; CDR3 protein: CASSYPRGEQYF